Below, 30 T cell receptor beta chains from the same sample are listed, as sequenced in a study of blood T cell repertoires in COVID-19 (dated by TCRdb to about 2020). Receptors were amplified or captured by the immunoSEQ multiplex PCR assay. This is the immuneACCESS table as TCRdb keeps it, with only in-frame sequences that have V and J called. A part of the clones is gone; compared with another copy, unresolved V genes explain less than half, and the rest is unexplained. This sample comprises approximately 290,000 clones, approximately 83% of them detected only once. More than 3.5% of the sample is in the top ten clones. The sequencing input was PBMCs or T cells enriched from blood (not recorded which). These receptors originate from a woman aged 25 to 45 who had recovered from COVID-19.

This sequence joins TRBV5-1 and TRBJ2-7, with D maybe TRBD2 (6 bases). The CDR3 contains 15 residues. CDR1 is SGHRS and CDR2 is YFSETQ in the germline V gene. The germline V and J ends were trimmed by 5 bases and 4 bases, with 19 bases remaining between them. The CDR3 DNA follows: TGCGCCAGCAGAGTTAATACCGGGACTTTATACGAGCAGTACTTC. Translated: CASRVNTGTLYEQYF.

This clone was recorded only once. The chain recombines TRBV7-9 with TRBJ1-5; D not resolved. From germline, CDR1 is SEHNR and CDR2 FQNEAQ (reference sequence). V lost 5 bases and J lost 6, with 14 bases in between. The CDR3 contains 14 residues. The CDR3 DNA reads TGTGCCAGCAGCCTTAAAGGAGGAGCTCAGCCCCAGCATTTT. It translates to CASSLKGGAQPQHF.

This chain connects TRBV6-5 to TRBJ1-5; 8 bases map to TRBD1. Losses at the gene ends were 7 bases for V and 7 bases for J; bases not matched to a gene: 6. Germline CDR1 MNHEY, CDR2 SVGAGI. The CDR3 is 13 amino acids. The CDR3 DNA follows: TGTGCCAGCAAATTACAGGGGGACCAGCCCCAGCATTTT. Encoded protein: CASKLQGDQPQHF.

The chain recombines TRBV5-4 with TRBJ2-5, with 7 bases matching TRBD1. The CDR3 extends over 14 amino acids. Germline values: CDR1 SGHNT, CDR2 YYREEE (reference sequence). V shed 4 bases and J 1 base; nucleotides not matched to a gene: 4. In nucleotides, the CDR3 is TGTGCCAGCAGCCAGGGACAGCTCCAAGAGACCCAGTACTTC. Translated: CASSQGQLQETQYF.

In regard to this clone: This CDR3 is also generated by other DNA sequences in the sample. The CDR3 spells CASSLPGQLSNQPQHF. The CDR3 coding sequence is TGTGCCAGCAGTTTACCGGGACAGCTCTCCAATCAGCCCCAGCATTTT. V and J are TRBV28 and TRBJ1-5; 7 bases fit TRBD1. Germline V lookup: CDR1 MDHEN, CDR2 SYDVKM. J lost 3 bases, V lost 2 bases, and 7 bases had no gene match. The CDR3 spans 16 residues.

The rearrangement links TRBV11-2 to TRBJ1-1; D is ambiguous. Trimming left V 1 base short and J 0 bases short, with 9 bases between. Germline V lookup: CDR1 SGHAT, CDR2 FQNNGV. The CDR3 has 15 amino acids. The chain's CDR3 is CASSLVRGLNTEAFF. In DNA, the CDR3 is TGTGCCAGCAGCTTAGTACGGGGTCTGAACACTGAAGCTTTCTTT.

J is TRBJ2-5 and V is TRBV5-1; 9 bases map to TRBD2. V shed 3 bases, J shed 5 bases, and the junction held 11 bases outside the gene matches. There are 16 residues in the CDR3. Germline loops: CDR1 SGHRS, CDR2 YFSETQ. CDR3 DNA: TGCGCCAGCAGCTCTGCTGTTAGCGGGAGTTGGGAGACCCAGTACTTC. Protein sequence: CASSSAVSGSWETQYF.

V is TRBV24-1 and J is TRBJ1-1; 8 nucleotides agree with TRBD1. CDR1 and CDR2 from the germline V gene are KGHDR and SFDVKD. V shed 3 bases and J 1 base; nucleotides not matched to a gene: 0. This CDR3 comprises 14 residues. In DNA, the CDR3 is TGTGCCACCAGTGATACAGGGGGGAACACTGAAGCTTTCTTT. Protein product: CATSDTGGNTEAFF.

The rearrangement joins TRBV15 to TRBJ2-7; the D gene is possibly TRBD1 (6 bases). Trimming left V 0 bases short and J 3 bases short, with 18 bases between. The CDR3 contains 17 residues. Germline V gene data show CDR1 as LNHNV and CDR2 as YYDKDF (reference sequence). The CDR3 spells CATSREQSRGLFYEQYF. CDR3 bases: TGTGCCACCAGCAGAGAGCAGAGTAGGGGGTTGTTCTACGAGCAGTACTTC.

The chain uses TRBV5-1 and TRBJ1-3, with a weak D call TRBD1 (6 bases). Germline V gives CDR1 SGHRS, CDR2 YFSETQ. V shed 1 base and J shed 0 bases, with 14 bases lying between them. The CDR3 runs to 17 residues. The CDR3 DNA follows: TGCGCCAGCAGCTTGTTGACCGGACAGACCTCTGGAAACACCATATATTTT. Translated, it gives CASSLLTGQTSGNTIYF.

The CDR3 is CASSFFLGLAGDNEQFF. As DNA, the CDR3 is TGTGCCAGCAGCTTTTTTCTGGGACTAGCGGGAGACAATGAGCAGTTCTTC. The chain joins TRBV5-5 to TRBJ2-1, with 14 positions matching TRBD2. From germline, CDR1 is SGHKS and CDR2 YYEKEE (reference sequence). The CDR3 spans 17 residues. V lost 2 bases, J lost 5 bases, and 6 bases stayed unmatched.

The V call is TRBV29-1, the J call TRBJ2-2, with TRBD2 as a possible D gene (6 bases). CDR3 length: 18 amino acids. V was cut by 7 bases and J by 6 bases, with 30 bases left in between. Germline CDR1 reads SQVTM; CDR2 reads ANQGSEA. DNA of the CDR3: TGCAGCGCCGCCTTAGGGGCTCCAGTGGGGGGTACCGCCGGGGAGCTGTTTTTT. It yields the protein CSAALGAPVGGTAGELFF.

The J gene is TRBJ1-6, the V gene TRBV5-1; a weak D match, TRBD1 (5 bases). Germline lookup yields CDR1 SGHRS and CDR2 YFSETQ. This CDR3 contains 18 residues. V lost 4 bases, J lost 0 bases, and 17 bases lay in between. The CDR3 here is CASSPGTFLSSYNSPLHF. The CDR3 coding sequence is TGCGCCAGCAGCCCCGGGACTTTCCTGAGCTCCTATAATTCACCCCTCCACTTT.

V is TRBV18 and J is TRBJ1-4; D gene ambiguous. The CDR3 spans 16 residues. Per the germline V gene, CDR1 is KGHSH and CDR2 is LQKENI. V shed 2 bases and J shed 0 bases, with 10 bases lying between them. In DNA, the CDR3 is TGTGCCAGCTCACCAAACTCCCCCGCAACTAATGAAAAACTGTTTTTT. Its protein product is CASSPNSPATNEKLFF.

This sequence joins TRBV9 and TRBJ2-7, with 8 bases identical to TRBD1. From germline, CDR1 is SGDLS and CDR2 YYNGEE. Unmatched junction bases numbered 6, after V lost 5 bases and J lost 2 bases. This CDR3 has 14 amino acids. In nucleotides, the CDR3 is TGTGCCAGCAGTATCCGGGACAGGACCTACGAGCAGTACTTC. Its translation: CASSIRDRTYEQYF.

The chain has TRBV7-2 and TRBJ2-1; D uncertain. This CDR3 is 15 amino acids long. The V end lost 3 bases, the J end lost 3 bases, and 12 bases lay between the germline ends. Germline V gene data show CDR1 as SGHTA and CDR2 as FQGNSA. As DNA, the CDR3 is TGTGCCAGCAGCTTTGCCTCTACCCTCTACAATGAGCAGTTCTTC. This codes for CASSFASTLYNEQFF.

The chain uses TRBV18 and TRBJ1-1; D may be TRBD1 (5 bases). V was trimmed by 0 bases and J by 1 base, leaving 12 bases between them. The CDR3 covers 16 residues. Germline V gene lookup returns CDR1 KGHSH and CDR2 LQKENI. Here the CDR3 reads CASSPPARQSNTEAFF. CDR3 nucleotides: TGTGCCAGCTCACCACCCGCCCGACAGTCGAACACTGAAGCTTTCTTT.

The rearrangement uses TRBV7-8 and TRBJ1-1; the D is unclear. Germline values: CDR1 SGHVS, CDR2 FQNEAQ. CDR3 length equals 17 residues. V lost 0 bases, J lost 0 bases, and 14 bases lay in between. The DNA for the CDR3 is TGTGCCAGCAGCTTAGCGCCCGGGAGACCTATGAACACTGAAGCTTTCTTT. Its translation: CASSLAPGRPMNTEAFF.

On this clone: At one end the junction does not follow the germline gene, possibly because of a read error. This chain joins TRBV20-1 and TRBJ2-5, with TRBD1 as a possible D gene (5 bases). Germline V lookup: CDR1 DFQATT, CDR2 SNEGSKA (reference sequence). The CDR3 has 11 residues. CDR3 in DNA: TGCAGTGCTAGAGGGGGCCAGACTTTCAACTTC. Translation gives CSARGGQTFNF.

This clone occurred once. The CDR3 sequence: CASSLEGQGLIFAEAFF. The CDR3 nucleotides read TGCGCCAGCAGCTTGGAGGGACAGGGTTTGATTTTTGCTGAAGCTTTCTTT. The rearrangement uses TRBV5-1 and TRBJ1-1; TRBD1 matches 9 bases. V lost 0 bases, J lost 6 bases, and 12 bases stayed unmatched. Germline lookup yields CDR1 SGHRS and CDR2 YFSETQ. This CDR3 region has 17 residues.

This sequence joins TRBV3-1 (or the pseudogene TRBV3-2) and TRBJ2-3, with D uncertain. CDR3 length: 12 residues. Germline V gene lookup returns CDR1 LGHDT and CDR2 YNNKEL (reference sequence). Trimming took 5 bases from V and 4 from J, leaving 7 bases between them. The CDR3 DNA reads TGTGCCAGCAGCTCCTCTCCAGATACGCAGTATTTT. Amino acid sequence: CASSSSPDTQYF.

This chain joins TRBV7-9 and TRBJ1-1; D not certain. Trimming removed 0 bases from V and 10 bases from J, with 15 bases in between. Germline CDR1 is SEHNR and CDR2 is FQNEAQ (reference sequence). CDR3 size: 14 residues. The CDR3 sequence is CASSLALVRTGAFF. The CDR3 nucleotides are TGTGCCAGCAGCTTAGCGCTCGTCCGAACGGGAGCTTTCTTT.

The chain combines TRBV10-1 with TRBJ2-7, with TRBD1 matching over 7 bases. CDR3 length: 13 amino acids. J was trimmed by 6 bases and V by 4 bases; bases with no gene match: 6. CDR1 is WNHNN, CDR2 SYGVQD, per germline (reference sequence). As DNA, the CDR3 is TGCGCCAGCAGTGGACAGGGAACCGGCGAGCAGTACTTC. Amino acids: CASSGQGTGEQYF.

V gene TRBV7-6 combines with J gene TRBJ2-3; possible D gene TRBD2, 6 bases. This CDR3 has 13 residues. Germline lookup yields CDR1 SGHVS and CDR2 FNYEAQ. Trimming removed 1 base from V and 6 bases from J, with 8 bases in between. As DNA, the CDR3 is TGTGCCAGCAGCTTAGATGGGGGGGATACGCAGTATTTT. Translating it yields CASSLDGGDTQYF.

The chain joins TRBV27 to TRBJ2-1, with 7 bases fitting TRBD2. CDR3 length: 17 amino acids. Germline-derived CDR1 and CDR2 are MNHEY and SMNVEV (reference sequence). V was clipped by 5 bases and J by 9 bases; unmatched bases: 19. CDR3 sequence (DNA): TGTGCCAGCAGTCCCCCACGCGACGGGGGGATATTCGGTGAGCAGTTCTTC. As protein: CASSPPRDGGIFGEQFF.

The chain employs TRBV7-2 and TRBJ2-3; weak D call: TRBD1 (6 bases). The V gene's germline CDR1 is SGHTA and CDR2 FQGNSA. The V end was cut by 4 bases, the J end by 0 bases, with 17 bases between. CDR3 length: 17 amino acids. CDR3 nucleotide sequence: TGTGCCAGCAGCTCAACCACAGGGATAACTAGCACAGATACGCAGTATTTT. It is translated as CASSSTTGITSTDTQYF.

V usage is TRBV5-1 and J usage is TRBJ2-7; possibly TRBD1 for D (6 bases). The CDR3 is 14 residues long. Germline V CDR1 and CDR2: SGHRS, YFSETQ. V lost 3 bases to trimming and J lost 3 bases, with 13 bases between them. The CDR3: CASSSTTGFYEQYF. In DNA form, the CDR3 reads TGCGCCAGCAGCTCTACGACAGGCTTCTACGAGCAGTACTTC.

This clone was seen more than once but under ten times. V is TRBV21-1 and J is TRBJ1-1; TRBD1 reflects the table's D call only, with no check against the DNA. TRBV21-1 corresponds to a pseudogene. This CDR3 region has 17 residues. In nucleotides, the CDR3 is TGTGCCAGCAGCAAAAACGGAATAGGAACAGATTCCACTGAAGCTTTCTTT. It is translated as CASSKNGIGTDSTEAFF.

The genes are TRBV19 and TRBJ1-1; a weak D match, TRBD1 (5 bases). Germline lookup yields CDR1 LNHDA and CDR2 SQIVND (reference sequence). Trimming cost V 5 bases and J 3 bases, with 13 bases left between them. The CDR3 has 14 amino acids. CDR3 residues: CASSSRQGYTEAFF. The CDR3 region has the DNA TGTGCCAGTAGTTCTCGGCAGGGATACACTGAAGCTTTCTTT.

The rearrangement uses TRBV6-5 and TRBJ1-1, with D perhaps TRBD1 (5 bases). The CDR3 consists of 16 residues. Trimming took 3 bases from V and 5 from J, leaving 19 bases between them. Germline assignment: CDR1 MNHEY and CDR2 SVGAGI. The CDR3 nucleotides read TGTGCCAGCAGTTATCGGGGGTTAACCAAAGAGACTGAAGCTTTCTTT. Its translation: CASSYRGLTKETEAFF.